The 29 T cell receptor beta chains listed next were all sequenced from one sample in a study of T cells after yellow fever vaccination. TCRdb processed the 5' RACE reads anew with MiXCR; each CDR3 protein has one entry. In the table there are 400,000 to 450,000 distinct CDR3 sequences, about 17% of which are singletons. This specimen consisted of PBMCs, obtained before the yellow fever booster vaccination. These receptors came from a man younger than 30 who received the YFV17D yellow fever vaccine.

The chain's CDR3 is CSARDRGDSPLHF. CDR3 DNA sequence: TGCAGTGCTAGAGACAGGGGGGACTCACCCCTCCACTTT. This chain links TRBV20-1 with TRBJ1-6, with TRBD1 identical over 7 bases. Germline V CDR1 and CDR2: DFQATT, SNEGSKA (reference sequence). This CDR3 is 13 amino acids long. V dropped 0 bases and J dropped 10; count of bases not matched to a gene: 3.

The genes are TRBV12-3 or TRBV12-4 and TRBJ1-1; D gene uncertain. The CDR3 consists of 11 residues. The V gene lost 6 bases and the J gene lost 9 bases, with 11 bases spanning the gap. CDR3 in DNA: TGTGCCAGCAGCCGGACGGGGAAAGCTTTCTTT. The encoded protein is CASSRTGKAFF.

V is TRBV2 and J is TRBJ2-5; no reliable D call. The CDR3 runs to 11 residues. Trimming pared 6 bases from V and 5 bases from J, leaving 7 bases between. Germline CDR1 reads SNHLY; CDR2 reads FYNNEI. In nucleotides, the CDR3 is TGTGCCAGCAGATTTCGGGAGACCCAGTACTTC. Its translation is CASRFRETQYF.

A few counts support this clonotype. V gene TRBV5-1 combines with J gene TRBJ2-2, with a possible D match to TRBD2 (6 bases). CDR1 SGHRS and CDR2 YFSETQ come from the germline V gene. The V and J ends lost 4 bases and 5 bases respectively, with 18 bases between them. This CDR3 has 16 amino acids. The chain's CDR3 is CASSRSHLAQTGELFF. CDR3 coding DNA: TGCGCCAGCAGCCGTTCCCATCTAGCGCAAACCGGGGAGCTGTTTTTT.

The chain joins TRBV18 to TRBJ2-1; D tentatively fits TRBD1 or TRBD2 (5 bases each). CDR3 length: 15 residues. Germline values: CDR1 KGHSH, CDR2 LQKENI. V gave up 0 bases and J gave up 5 bases, with 11 bases separating them. The CDR3 spells CASSPPSGPHNEQFF. DNA of the CDR3: TGTGCCAGCTCACCACCCTCGGGACCCCACAATGAGCAGTTCTTC.

V and J are TRBV6-2 or TRBV6-3 and TRBJ2-1; 14 bases are shared with TRBD2. V gave up 2 bases and J gave up 0 bases; unmatched junction bases: 3. Germline V CDR1 and CDR2: MNHEY, SVGEGT. The CDR3 loop spans 18 amino acids. The CDR3 DNA follows: TGTGCCAGCAGTTACGGGACTAGCGGGGGCCTCTCCTACAATGAGCAGTTCTTC. It is translated as CASSYGTSGGLSYNEQFF.

This clonotype was found many times. V and J are TRBV10-3 and TRBJ2-3; 12 bases agree with TRBD1. This CDR3 is 16 amino acids long. Germline CDR1 is ENHRY and CDR2 is SYGVKD. The junction had 6 bases not matched to a gene; V was cut back by 6 bases and J by 2 bases. Here the CDR3 reads CAISLGQGAVTDTQYF. The CDR3 region has the DNA TGTGCCATCAGCCTGGGACAGGGGGCCGTCACAGATACGCAGTATTTT.

The chain has TRBV7-9 and TRBJ1-1; D uncertain. V shed 1 base and J shed 0 bases, with 9 bases lying between them. The CDR3 is made up of 15 amino acids. The V gene's germline CDR1 is SEHNR and CDR2 FQNEAQ (reference sequence). The CDR3 is CASSLVLGMNTEAFF. CDR3 coding DNA: TGTGCCAGCAGCTTAGTTCTGGGAATGAACACTGAAGCTTTCTTT.

Only a few counts were recorded for this clonotype. The chain employs TRBV29-1 and TRBJ1-3; D ambiguous. Germline loops: CDR1 SQVTM, CDR2 ANQGSEA. Trimming cost V 5 bases and J 4 bases, with 15 bases left between them. The CDR3 has 14 residues. The DNA of the CDR3 is TGCAGCGTTAAGGGCAGGCTGGGGGGAAACACCATATATTTT. It translates to CSVKGRLGGNTIYF.

The gene calls are TRBV4-3 and TRBJ1-2; D not resolved. Germline assignment: CDR1 LGHNA and CDR2 YSLEER. There are 15 residues in the CDR3. The ends were cut back, 3 bases at V and 2 bases at J, with 13 bases in the middle. The CDR3 sequence: CASSHQLNPNYGYTF. For the CDR3, the DNA is TGCGCCAGCAGCCACCAGCTAAACCCAAACTATGGCTACACCTTC.

The CDR3 nucleotides are TGTGCCAGCAGTTACTCGAGGCAGGGACGAACCTACGAGCAGTACTTC. Translating gives CASSYSRQGRTYEQYF. The V call is TRBV6-5, the J call TRBJ2-7, with D perhaps assigned TRBD1 or TRBD2 (5 bases each). The germline CDR1 and CDR2 sequences are MNHEY and SVGAGI. CDR3 length: 16 residues. V shed 0 bases and J shed 2 bases, with 14 bases lying between them.

The chain uses TRBV15 and TRBJ2-5; 13 bases are shared with TRBD2. The CDR3 sequence is 18 residues long. V shed 1 base and J 2 bases; nucleotides not matched to a gene: 7. Germline V gene data show CDR1 as LNHNV and CDR2 as YYDKDF (reference sequence). The CDR3 reads CATSRVPGLAGTQETQYF. DNA for the CDR3: TGTGCCACCAGCAGAGTTCCGGGACTAGCGGGGACACAAGAGACCCAGTACTTC.

This clonotype was counted a single time. The J gene is TRBJ2-6, the V gene TRBV10-3; no firm D call. Trimming took off 3 bases at V and 8 bases at J, with 20 bases between the two ends. The CDR3 sequence is 17 residues long. Germline lookup yields CDR1 ENHRY and CDR2 SYGVKD. The DNA of the CDR3 is TGTGCCATCAGTGACTCGAAACAAGGCGGAATCTCCAACGTCCTGACTTTC. It codes for CAISDSKQGGISNVLTF.

This chain uses TRBV12-3 or TRBV12-4 with TRBJ1-1; possible D gene TRBD1, 6 bases. The length of the CDR3 is 15 residues. The germline V and J ends were trimmed by 5 bases and 12 bases, with 25 bases remaining between them. This chain's CDR3 is CASSNLPLEGVLPFF. CDR3 sequence (DNA): TGTGCCAGCAGTAACCTCCCCCTGGAGGGGGTATTGCCTTTCTTT.

This rearrangement joins TRBV3-1 to TRBJ2-3; TRBD2 agrees at 9 bases. The CDR3 length is 17 residues. The J segment lost 5 bases and the V segment lost 4 bases, leaving 13 bases of the junction unmatched. Germline V CDR1 and CDR2: LGHDT, YNNKEL (reference sequence). This CDR3 is CASSPPPGGGAIDTQYF. In DNA form, the CDR3 reads TGTGCCAGCAGCCCCCCGCCTGGCGGGGGGGCGATAGATACGCAGTATTTT.

This chain links TRBV5-6 with TRBJ2-3; 9 positions match TRBD2. V was pared by 7 bases and J by 4 bases, with 7 bases of the junction left unmatched. Germline values: CDR1 SGHDT, CDR2 YYEEEE. The CDR3 totals 14 residues. The CDR3, as DNA: TGTGCCAGCTTCGTAGCGGGGGCCGCAGATACGCAGTATTTT. Its translation is CASFVAGAADTQYF.

This clonotype was observed many times. The J gene is TRBJ2-1, the V gene TRBV6-1, with a weak D call TRBD1 (5 bases). Germline lookup yields CDR1 MNHNS and CDR2 SASEGT. Trimming removed 5 bases at V and 4 bases at J, with 21 bases between. This CDR3 has 17 residues. CDR3 nucleotides: TGTGCCAGCAGTTTACAAGGTCAGGGTCCCCTATACAATGAGCAGTTCTTC. It codes for CASSLQGQGPLYNEQFF.

The table lists this clonotype with a few counts. As DNA, the CDR3 is TGCAGTGCTAGAGACTCGACTAGCGGGCCAGATACGCAGTATTTT. Amino acid sequence: CSARDSTSGPDTQYF. This chain links TRBV20-1 with TRBJ2-3, with TRBD2 matching 10 bases. The germline V gene has CDR1 DFQATT and CDR2 SNEGSKA (reference sequence). The CDR3 is 15 amino acids. V shed 0 bases and J 4 bases; nucleotides not matched to a gene: 4.

The chain uses TRBV28 and TRBJ2-7; D remains unclear. The length of the CDR3 is 15 residues. CDR1 is MDHEN and CDR2 is SYDVKM in the germline V gene. V was trimmed by 6 bases and J by 0 bases, leaving 15 bases between them. CDR3 sequence (DNA): TGTGCCAGCAGAGTCCCCGGTGCGAGCTCCTACGAGCAGTACTTC. Translated, it gives CASRVPGASSYEQYF. The variable domain in full, with the rest retrieved from reference TRBV28 and TRBJ2-7, is DVKVTQSSRYLVKRTGEKVFLECVQDMDHENMFWYRQDPGLGLRLIYFSYDVKMKEKGDIPEGYSVSREKKERFSLILESASTNQTSMYLCASRVPGASSYEQYFGPGTRLTVT.

This clonotype was recorded many times. The chain couples TRBV9 to TRBJ1-5; TRBD1 matches at 8 bases. This CDR3 spans 16 amino acids. The J segment lost 4 bases and the V segment lost 4 bases, leaving 10 bases of the junction unmatched. The germline gives CDR1 SGDLS, CDR2 YYNGEE. The CDR3 DNA reads as TGTGCCAGCAGCCCGGGGACAGGAGCATCTAATCAGCCCCAGCATTTT. Amino acid sequence: CASSPGTGASNQPQHF.

The V and J genes are TRBV7-3 and TRBJ2-5; 12 bases map to TRBD1. J gave up 5 bases and V 5 bases, and 12 bases lay outside the gene matches. The CDR3 is 17 amino acids. The germline V gene encodes CDR1 SGHTA and CDR2 FQGTGA. The DNA of the CDR3 is TGTGCCAGCAGCCCCGGGACAGGGGGCACGGGTTTGGAGACCCAGTACTTC. It yields the protein CASSPGTGGTGLETQYF.

The rearrangement links TRBV11-2 to TRBJ1-2; no reliable D call. Germline V gene lookup returns CDR1 SGHAT and CDR2 FQNNGV. CDR3 length: 13 residues. V was trimmed by 5 bases and J by 5 bases, leaving 12 bases between them. The CDR3 region has the DNA TGTGCCAGCAGCCTCCCCCGGGGATATGGCTACACCTTC. The encoded protein is CASSLPRGYGYTF.

This clonotype was detected a few times. This rearrangement joins TRBV18 to TRBJ1-2, with a tentative D call TRBD1 (5 bases). The germline CDR1 and CDR2 sequences are KGHSH and LQKENI. The CDR3 spans 14 residues. Trimming removed 0 bases from V and 3 bases from J, with 8 bases in between. The CDR3 region is CASSPPAGYYGYTF. For the CDR3, the DNA is TGTGCCAGCTCACCACCTGCAGGGTACTATGGCTACACCTTC.

This rearrangement joins TRBV6-2 or TRBV6-3 to TRBJ1-5, with TRBD1 matching 7 bases. Germline loops: CDR1 MNHEY, CDR2 SVGEGT. V lost 6 bases, J lost 5 bases, and 7 bases stayed unmatched. The CDR3 has 14 amino acids. Here the CDR3 reads CASSPDRAYQPQHF. CDR3 DNA sequence: TGTGCCAGCAGCCCCGACAGGGCATATCAGCCCCAGCATTTT.

This clonotype was recorded many times. J is TRBJ1-1 and V is TRBV28; TRBD1 is a possible D gene (6 bases). CDR1 and CDR2 (germline): MDHEN, SYDVKM. The CDR3 runs to 15 residues. Trimming shortened V by 10 bases and J by 3 bases, and 21 bases separated the two germline ends. CDR3 in amino acids: CATTTGGQGDTEAFF. CDR3 nucleotides: TGTGCCACCACCACCGGGGGCCAAGGGGACACTGAAGCTTTCTTT.

The CDR3 here is CASSLVTGEETQYF. The CDR3 DNA reads as TGTGCCAGCAGCTTAGTTACTGGTGAAGAGACCCAGTACTTC. This chain uses TRBV7-6 with TRBJ2-5; D is unclear. Germline CDR1 and CDR2: SGHVS and FNYEAQ. Trimming pared 1 base from V and 3 bases from J, leaving 9 bases between. This CDR3 region has 14 residues. Full variable domain (missing parts from reference TRBV7-6 and TRBJ2-5): GAGVSQSPRYKVTKRGQDVALRCDPISGHVSLYWYRQALGQGPEFLTYFNYEAQQDKSGLPNDRFSAERPEGSISTLTIQRTEQRDSAMYRCASSLVTGEETQYFGPGTRLLVL.

This clonotype was counted only a few times. The chain joins TRBV24-1 to TRBJ2-5, with TRBD2 as a possible D gene (6 bases). Germline values: CDR1 KGHDR, CDR2 SFDVKD. The CDR3 sequence is 15 residues long. The V end lost 0 bases, the J end lost 3 bases, and 10 bases lay between the germline ends. The CDR3 spells CATSDLRGLKETQYF. The CDR3, as DNA: TGTGCCACCAGTGATTTGAGGGGACTCAAAGAGACCCAGTACTTC.

The chain employs TRBV6-1 and TRBJ2-3, with D perhaps matching TRBD1 (6 bases). This CDR3 region has 13 residues. V lost 10 bases, J lost 1 base, and 12 bases lay in between. Germline V gene sequence: CDR1 MNHNS, CDR2 SASEGT. The CDR3 spells CATKRQGTDTQYF. The CDR3 nucleotides are TGTGCCACGAAACGACAGGGCACAGATACGCAGTATTTT.

This clonotype was seen only a few times. V gene TRBV6-5 combines with J gene TRBJ2-5; possible D gene TRBD2, 5 bases. V was cut by 5 bases and J by 2 bases, with 12 bases left in between. Germline V gene data show CDR1 as MNHEY and CDR2 as SVGAGI. CDR3 length equals 14 residues. The CDR3 DNA is TGTGCCAGCAGTCGGGATCCCGCACAAGAGACCCAGTACTTC. It codes for CASSRDPAQETQYF.